Following are 28 T cell receptor beta chains from one sample sequenced in a study of T cell repertoires in cytomegalovirus infection. TCRdb reanalysed the reads using MiXCR and keeps one entry per CDR3 protein. The table shows over 450,000 distinct CDR3 sequences, with about 10% occurring only once. The sample was PBMCs. Receptor source: a human donor in good health (CMV status not recorded). Some clones in this sample may be carry-over from other donors' samples.

This clonotype was recorded at least ten times. This sequence joins TRBV20-1 and TRBJ1-2, with D hard to call. The CDR3 sequence is 14 residues long. Germline-derived CDR1 and CDR2 are DFQATT and SNEGSKA (reference sequence). The V end lost 6 bases, the J end lost 2 bases, and 16 bases lay between the germline ends. The CDR3 region is CSAPTGDANYGYTF. The CDR3 coding sequence is TGCAGTGCCCCGACCGGAGATGCAAACTATGGCTACACCTTC.

This clonotype was picked up many times. Germline and junction disagree at one end, which may indicate a read error. The V call is TRBV12-3 or TRBV12-4, the J call TRBJ2-7, with TRBD2 identical over 9 bases. CDR3 length equals 14 residues. The DNA of the CDR3 is TGTGCCAGCAGATTAGCGGGGGTTACCTACGAGCAGTACTTC. It specifies CASRLAGVTYEQYF.

This clonotype has ten or more counts. The chain is built from TRBV18 and TRBJ2-7; 10 nucleotides match TRBD2. The CDR3 extends over 15 amino acids. Looked up from germline, CDR1 is KGHSH and CDR2 is LQKENI. The junction had 3 bases not matched to a gene; V was cut back by 4 bases and J by 0 bases. The CDR3 nucleotides are TGTGCCAGCTCACTCGGGACTAGCGTCTCCTACGAGCAGTACTTC. Translating gives CASSLGTSVSYEQYF.

This clonotype appeared many times. CDR3 in amino acids: CASSGTSGGTQETQYF. CDR3 bases: TGTGCCAGCAGCGGGACTAGCGGGGGGACCCAAGAGACCCAGTACTTC. The gene calls are TRBV9 and TRBJ2-5; 14 bases agree with TRBD2. The trim removed 3 bases at V and 1 base at J, leaving 2 bases unmatched. The CDR3 length is 16 residues. In germline, CDR1 is SGDLS, CDR2 YYNGEE.

V gene TRBV20-1 combines with J gene TRBJ1-6; D is perhaps TRBD1 (6 bases). V was trimmed by 6 bases and J by 7 bases, leaving 16 bases between them. Germline V lookup: CDR1 DFQATT, CDR2 SNEGSKA (reference sequence). The CDR3 loop spans 14 amino acids. The CDR3, as DNA: TGCAGTGCCTCCACAGGGCTTCTAAATTCACCCCTCCACTTT. Amino acids: CSASTGLLNSPLHF.

This clonotype has at least ten counts. The chain combines TRBV7-6 with TRBJ2-2, with TRBD2 identical over 9 bases. In germline, CDR1 is SGHVS, CDR2 FNYEAQ. V dropped 6 bases and J dropped 5; count of bases not matched to a gene: 10. This CDR3 comprises 16 residues. This CDR3 reads CASRLAGLAGTGELFF. The CDR3 DNA follows: TGTGCCAGCAGACTTGCGGGGCTAGCGGGAACCGGGGAGCTGTTTTTT.

Many counts were recorded for this clonotype. The chain joins TRBV7-9 to TRBJ1-4, with a weak D call TRBD1 (5 bases). The CDR3 length is 14 residues. Trimming took off 11 bases at V and 4 bases at J, with 17 bases between the two ends. CDR1 SEHNR and CDR2 FQNEAQ come from the germline V gene (reference sequence). CDR3 in DNA: TGTGCCGAGGACAATAGGACCGTTAATGAAAAACTGTTTTTT. Translated, it gives CAEDNRTVNEKLFF.

Many counts were recorded for this clonotype. The chain combines TRBV20-1 with TRBJ1-2, with TRBD1 identical over 7 bases. In germline, CDR1 is DFQATT, CDR2 SNEGSKA (reference sequence). The CDR3 is made up of 12 amino acids. The V segment lost 3 bases and the J segment 7 bases; nucleotides outside the gene matches: 5. This chain's CDR3 is CSASQGGGGYTF. The CDR3 DNA follows: TGCAGTGCTAGCCAGGGGGGGGGTGGCTACACCTTC.

In its sample, this clonotype was seen many times. This rearrangement joins TRBV12-3 or TRBV12-4 to TRBJ2-2; the match to TRBD1 covers 10 bases. CDR3 length: 15 residues. J was trimmed by 4 bases and V by 6 bases; bases with no gene match: 5. CDR3 protein: CASSPRTGGTGELFF. CDR3 coding DNA: TGTGCCAGCAGCCCCCGGACAGGGGGCACCGGGGAGCTGTTTTTT.

This clonotype has ten or more counts. V is TRBV7-8 and J is TRBJ1-5; perhaps TRBD1 as D (5 bases). Germline V lookup: CDR1 SGHVS, CDR2 FQNEAQ. V shed 5 bases and J shed 0 bases, with 17 bases lying between them. The CDR3 contains 17 residues. Written as DNA, the CDR3 is TGTGCCAGCAGCCGGAGAAGGGACCGCTATAGCAATCAGCCCCAGCATTTT. The encoded protein is CASSRRRDRYSNQPQHF.

This clonotype was recorded many times. The chain joins TRBV28 to TRBJ1-2; D gene unclear. V shed 7 bases and J shed 5 bases, with 14 bases lying between them. The CDR3 loop spans 13 amino acids. Looked up from germline, CDR1 is MDHEN and CDR2 is SYDVKM. DNA for the CDR3: TGTGCCAGCATACCGGCGAACAGTTATGGCTACACCTTC. It yields the protein CASIPANSYGYTF.

Many counts were recorded for this clonotype. The V call is TRBV11-2, the J call TRBJ1-2; D uncertain. V was clipped by 5 bases and J by 2 bases, with 15 bases between them. The CDR3 consists of 15 residues. CDR1 is SGHAT and CDR2 is FQNNGV in the germline V gene. The CDR3 bases are TGTGCCAGCAGCCCCTTTACCGGACCAAACTATGGCTACACCTTC. Translated: CASSPFTGPNYGYTF. The whole variable domain, filled in from reference TRBV11-2 and TRBJ1-2, reads EAGVAQSPRYKIIEKRQSVAFWCNPISGHATLYWYQQILGQGPKLLIQFQNNGVVDDSQLPKDRFSAERLKGVDSTLKIQPAKLEDSAVYLCASSPFTGPNYGYTFGSGTRLTVV.

This chain links TRBV4-2 with TRBJ1-3; a weak D match, TRBD1 (5 bases). Germline-derived CDR1 and CDR2 are LGHNA and YNFKEQ. Trimming stripped 2 bases from V and 3 bases from J, with 11 bases between. The CDR3 spans 15 residues. The CDR3 here is CASSQSIGVGNTIYF. In nucleotides, the CDR3 is TGTGCCAGCAGCCAAAGTATAGGGGTTGGAAACACCATATATTTT.

A word on this clonotype: A much larger clone differs by one base, so this may be a read error. This rearrangement joins TRBV18 to TRBJ1-5; TRBD1 agrees at 7 bases. This CDR3 has 16 residues. The germline gives CDR1 KGHSH, CDR2 LQKENI. Here the CDR3 reads CVSSLGTARSNQPQHF. DNA of the CDR3: TGTGTCAGCTCACTCGGGACAGCGAGGTCCAATCAGCCCCAGCATTTT.

Many counts were recorded for this clonotype. The V call is TRBV7-9, the J call TRBJ2-3, with 9 positions matching TRBD2. CDR1 is SEHNR, CDR2 FQNEAQ, per germline (reference sequence). V lost 4 bases and J lost 4; bases outside the gene matches: 9. The CDR3 has 16 amino acids. CDR3 bases: TGTGCCAGCAGCTCCTTCCAATTAGCGGGGGCAGATACGCAGTATTTT. Its protein is CASSSFQLAGADTQYF. Full variable domain (remainder filled in from reference TRBV7-9 and TRBJ2-3): DTGVSQNPRHKITKRGQNVTFRCDPISEHNRLYWYRQTLGQGPEFLTYFQNEAQLEKSRLLSDRFSAERPKGSFSTLEIQRTEQGDSAMYLCASSSFQLAGADTQYFGPGTRLTVL.

The chain uses TRBV7-6 and TRBJ2-7; weak D call: TRBD2 (5 bases). This CDR3 comprises 17 residues. Germline CDR1 is SGHVS and CDR2 is FNYEAQ. V dropped 1 base and J dropped 0 bases, with 16 bases sitting between them. CDR3 DNA sequence: TGTGCCAGCAGCTTAGGGACTCCCGAACTCCTCTCCTACGAGCAGTACTTC. The encoded protein is CASSLGTPELLSYEQYF. Filled out from reference TRBV7-6 and TRBJ2-7, the complete variable domain reads GAGVSQSPRYKVTKRGQDVALRCDPISGHVSLYWYRQALGQGPEFLTYFNYEAQQDKSGLPNDRFSAERPEGSISTLTIQRTEQRDSAMYRCASSLGTPELLSYEQYFGPGTRLTVT.

This clonotype was counted a single time. A read error is possible here, since a much larger clone lies one base away. V gene TRBV4-1 combines with J gene TRBJ1-6, with unresolved D. V was pared by 0 bases and J by 8 bases, with 17 bases between. Germline CDR1 MGHRA, CDR2 YSYEKL. The CDR3 spans 17 residues. The CDR3 loop is CASSQDIPRARDSPLHF. The CDR3 DNA is TGCGCCAGCAGCCAAGATATACCGCGAGCCCGGGATTCACCCCTCCACTTT.

This clonotype has ten or more counts. The rearrangement links TRBV29-1 to TRBJ1-1, with no clear D. The CDR3 consists of 14 residues. CDR1 SQVTM and CDR2 ANQGSEA come from the germline V gene. Trimming removed 6 bases at V and 3 bases at J, with 17 bases between. The CDR3: CSVEHEVRDTEAFF. In DNA, the CDR3 is TGCAGCGTCGAACACGAGGTGAGGGACACTGAAGCTTTCTTT.

The chain is built from TRBV6-5 and TRBJ1-2; the D gene is possibly TRBD1 (5 bases). The length of the CDR3 is 14 residues. Germline values: CDR1 MNHEY, CDR2 SVGAGI. V was clipped by 5 bases and J by 8 bases, with 18 bases between them. This CDR3 reads CASSLSPGPWGYTF. DNA of the CDR3: TGTGCCAGCAGTCTCTCTCCGGGACCGTGGGGCTACACCTTC.

The rearrangement links TRBV11-2 to TRBJ2-4, with TRBD1 matching 8 bases. Germline V gene sequence: CDR1 SGHAT, CDR2 FQNNGV. The V segment lost 2 bases and the J segment 2 bases; nucleotides outside the gene matches: 5. The CDR3 loop spans 16 amino acids. CDR3 nucleotide sequence: TGTGCCAGCAGCTTACACCAGGGGGCGACCAAAAACATTCAGTACTTC. This encodes CASSLHQGATKNIQYF. The full variable domain, its missing parts supplied by reference TRBV11-2 and TRBJ2-4, is EAGVAQSPRYKIIEKRQSVAFWCNPISGHATLYWYQQILGQGPKLLIQFQNNGVVDDSQLPKDRFSAERLKGVDSTLKIQPAKLEDSAVYLCASSLHQGATKNIQYFGAGTRLSVL.

This clonotype was seen ten or more times. The junction departs from the called germline gene at one end, perhaps through a read error. The chain combines TRBV7-7 with TRBJ2-3; D call uncertain. The CDR3 spans 13 residues. Germline CDR1 and CDR2: SSHAT and FNYEAQ (reference sequence). The CDR3 nucleotides are TGTGCTAGCAGCTTGGAGCCGAAGGATACGCAGTATTTT. This gives the protein CASSLEPKDTQYF.

The table lists this clonotype with many counts. V and J are TRBV7-2 and TRBJ1-4, with TRBD1 as a possible D gene (6 bases). The V and J ends lost 9 bases and 4 bases respectively, with 12 bases between them. The CDR3 is 13 amino acids. CDR1 is SGHTA and CDR2 is FQGNSA in the germline V gene. The CDR3 DNA reads as TGTGCCAGTAGAGGGGGGCTTAATGAAAAACTGTTTTTT. Its protein is CASRGGLNEKLFF.

The rearrangement joins TRBV7-2 to TRBJ2-1; D is perhaps TRBD2 (5 bases). The CDR3 sequence is 13 residues long. Germline loops: CDR1 SGHTA, CDR2 FQGNSA. The V gene lost 3 bases and the J gene lost 6 bases, with 9 bases spanning the gap. The DNA of the CDR3 is TGTGCCAGCAGCTTCGGGGAACTCAATGAGCAGTTCTTC. Its protein is CASSFGELNEQFF.

The rearrangement uses TRBV7-6 and TRBJ1-5; 7 positions match TRBD1. Germline V CDR1 and CDR2: SGHVS, FNYEAQ. With V trimmed by 1 base and J by 3 bases, 6 bases remained unmatched. CDR3 size: 16 residues. CDR3 loop: CASSLGGGDDNQPQHF. CDR3 sequence (DNA): TGTGCCAGCAGCTTAGGAGGGGGCGATGACAATCAGCCCCAGCATTTT.

This clonotype was seen only a few times. This rearrangement joins TRBV28 to TRBJ1-1; weak D call: TRBD1 (6 bases). V lost 5 bases and J lost 6, with 16 bases in between. CDR3 length: 14 residues. Germline CDR1 MDHEN, CDR2 SYDVKM. Here the CDR3 reads CASSDGGARAEAFF. Written as DNA, the CDR3 is TGTGCCAGCAGTGATGGGGGGGCGCGGGCTGAAGCTTTCTTT.

This clonotype was counted a few times. The chain combines TRBV6-6 with TRBJ2-5; D perhaps matches TRBD2 (6 bases). Germline V lookup: CDR1 MNHNY, CDR2 SVGAGI (reference sequence). Deletions cut 2 bases from V and 5 bases from J, with 12 bases between. The CDR3 totals 14 residues. CDR3 nucleotides: TGTGCCAGCAGTTACCCGGGACTGCGGGAGACCCAGTACTTC. This encodes CASSYPGLRETQYF.

The rearrangement links TRBV4-2 to TRBJ2-2, with TRBD2 matching 13 bases. Germline V CDR1 and CDR2: LGHNA, YNFKEQ. Losses at the gene ends were 5 bases for V and 0 bases for J; bases not matched to a gene: 6. The CDR3 has 18 amino acids. The chain's CDR3 is CASSEGLAGDPNTGELFF. The CDR3 DNA is TGTGCCAGCAGCGAAGGACTAGCGGGAGACCCGAACACCGGGGAGCTGTTTTTT.

This sequence joins TRBV28 and TRBJ2-7, with unresolved D. The V end lost 3 bases, the J end lost 6 bases, and 12 bases lay between the germline ends. The CDR3 extends over 13 amino acids. CDR1 and CDR2 from the germline V gene are MDHEN and SYDVKM. CDR3 bases: TGTGCCAGCAGTTTTGACGTCGCCAGCGAGCAGTACTTC. Protein sequence: CASSFDVASEQYF.